Sequencing of this T cell receptor beta chain was carried out in a study of T cells expressing NK-cell markers. Turning to the study itself: Just one sequenced donor of eight was HCMV-seronegative, while seven were seropositive.

Remarks on this clonotype: Its antigen remains unidentified.

5'RACE template switching built TCR beta cDNA with unique molecular identifiers. TCRdb derives one entry per CDR3 protein from the 5' RACE reads, leaving out DNA. Here the sample table reports a few hundred thousand distinct CDR3 sequences. Study outcomes and limitations: The study found dominant NKG2C+ clonotypes at about 1.0-7.5% of CD8+ T cells in roughly six donors.

Looked up from germline, CDR1 is LNHNV and CDR2 is YYDKDF (reference sequence). The CDR3 loop spans 19 amino acids. The sequence derives from a man between 18 and 35 years old in good health. The rearrangement links TRBV15 to TRBJ2-4; TCRdb outputs TRBD1, but without DNA this stays unchecked. The sample comprised blood T cells: a sorted CD56 or NKG2C T cell subset, CD4+ or CD8+ T cells, or bulk PBMC T cells (not recorded which). The chain's CDR3 is CATSRGQGDPRGAKNIQYF.